The entry that follows covers one T cell receptor (beta chain) sequence. The data are from a study of blood T cell repertoires in COVID-19. CDR1 and CDR2 from the germline V gene are MNHNS and SASEGT. The CDR3 loop spans 16 amino acids. Trimming took 2 bases from V and 5 from J, leaving 18 bases between them. TCRdb's copy holds only in-frame clones and misses some; the assay was immunoSEQ multiplex PCR. The sample holds about 130,000 clones, more than 80% seen once. The material sequenced was peripheral blood. This clonotype originated in a human donor in a cohort sampled during active COVID-19. The V and J genes are TRBV6-1 and TRBJ2-5; the D gene is possibly TRBD2 (6 bases). For the CDR3, the DNA is TGTGCCAGCAGTGAATCGCTAAACACGGGAGACGAGACCCAGTACTTC. Amino acid sequence: CASSESLNTGDETQYF.